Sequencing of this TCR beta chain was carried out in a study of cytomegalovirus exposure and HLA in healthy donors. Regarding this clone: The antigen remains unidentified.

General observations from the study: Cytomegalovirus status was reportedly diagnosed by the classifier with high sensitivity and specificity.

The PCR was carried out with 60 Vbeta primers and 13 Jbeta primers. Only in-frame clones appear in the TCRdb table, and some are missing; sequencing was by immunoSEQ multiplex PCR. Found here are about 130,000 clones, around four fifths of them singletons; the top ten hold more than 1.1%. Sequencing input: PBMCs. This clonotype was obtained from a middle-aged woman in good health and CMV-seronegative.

The CDR3 DNA sequence: TGTGCCAACCGCTTCGGGGGGGATGGGGATGAGCAGTTCTTC. It codes for CANRFGGDGDEQFF. The chain is built from TRBV2 and TRBJ2-1; 8 bases align to TRBD2. CDR1 and CDR2 (germline): SNHLY, FYNNEI. The V and J ends lost 10 bases and 8 bases, in that order; junction bases with no gene match: 13. This CDR3 contains 14 residues.